The clone carrying this TCR beta chain was observed at least ten times. This specimen belongs to a study of T cells in Graves' hyperthyroidism and ophthalmopathy. Using RNA transcripts as the source, TCR beta CDR3 regions were amplified. In the first-round RT-PCR of the TCR CDR3, the HTBI primer set was used. One entry per CDR3 protein results from TCRdb running MiXCR on the multiplex PCR reads. Among hundreds of thousands of distinct CDR3 sequences listed, 15% to 18% were seen once. For the diagnoses, clinical symptoms, serum thyroxine and TRAb, thyroid ultrasound and orbital computed tomography were used. The CDR3 runs to 15 residues. The germline V gene encodes CDR1 GTSNPN and CDR2 SVGIG (reference sequence). V dropped 0 bases and J dropped 0 bases, with 10 bases sitting between them.

The chain has TRBV30 and TRBJ2-3, with D tentatively TRBD2 (6 bases). The receptor comes from a woman under 30 with Graves' hyperthyroidism. The sample was blood. This CDR3 is CAWSVGGTSTDTQYF. The CDR3 DNA follows: TGTGCCTGGAGTGTCGGAGGGACTAGCACAGATACGCAGTATTTT. The complete variable domain, with remaining parts taken from reference TRBV30 and TRBJ2-3, reads SQTIHQWPATLVQPVGSPLSLECTVEGTSNPNLYWYRQAAGRGLQLLFYSVGIGQISSEVPQNLSASRPQDRQFILSSKKLLLSDSGFYLCAWSVGGTSTDTQYFGPGTRLTVL.